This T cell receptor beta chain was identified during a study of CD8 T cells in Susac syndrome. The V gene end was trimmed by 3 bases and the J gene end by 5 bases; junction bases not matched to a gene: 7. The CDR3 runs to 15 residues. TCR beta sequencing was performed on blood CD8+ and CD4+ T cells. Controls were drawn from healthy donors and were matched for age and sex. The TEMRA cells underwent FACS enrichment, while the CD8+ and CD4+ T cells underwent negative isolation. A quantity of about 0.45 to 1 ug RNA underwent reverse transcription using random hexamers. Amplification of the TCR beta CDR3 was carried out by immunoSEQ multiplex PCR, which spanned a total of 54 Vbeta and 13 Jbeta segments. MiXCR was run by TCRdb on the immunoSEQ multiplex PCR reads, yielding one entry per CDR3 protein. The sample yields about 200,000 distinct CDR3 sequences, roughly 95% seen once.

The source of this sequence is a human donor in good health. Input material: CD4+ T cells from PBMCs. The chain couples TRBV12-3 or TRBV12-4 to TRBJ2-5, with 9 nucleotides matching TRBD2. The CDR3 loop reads CASSFWRGGQETQYF. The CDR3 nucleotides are TGTGCCAGCAGTTTCTGGCGGGGGGGACAGGAGACCCAGTACTTC.